The rows below give T cell receptor beta chains drawn from one sample of a study of breast tumors, draining lymph nodes, adjacent tissues. TCRdb passed the multiplex PCR reads through MiXCR, listing each CDR3 protein once. The top ten clones hold 6.5% to 8% of a sample with 47,000 or so distinct CDR3 sequences, roughly 24% of them seen once. Specimen: breast tumor tissue. The source is a female donor with breast cancer. Some clones in this sample may be carry-over from other donors' samples. The CDR3 runs from the conserved cysteine through the conserved F or W. D genes are given only for firm matches. Rows may omit the clone size; those that give it use once, few, many or a size class.

D gene	clone size	V gene	J gene	CDR3 protein	CDR3 DNA
TRBD2	many	TRBV27	TRBJ2-1	CASSLILAGVSYNEQFF	TGTGCCAGCAGTTTAATTCTAGCGGGAGTATCCTACAATGAGCAGTTCTTC
TRBD1	few	TRBV5-4	TRBJ2-7	CASSPGQYEQYF	TGTGCCAGCAGCCCGGGACAGTACGAGCAGTACTTC
TRBD1	many	TRBV20-1	TRBJ1-2	CSADKPGQGARGYTF	TGCAGTGCCGATAAACCGGGACAGGGGGCGCGAGGCTACACCTTC
NA	many	TRBV9	TRBJ2-3	CASSVGGIQADTQYF	TGTGCCAGCAGCGTAGGCGGGATTCAGGCAGATACGCAGTATTTT
TRBD1	many	TRBV11-2	TRBJ1-4	CASSLVATGLLEKLFF	TGTGCCAGCAGCTTAGTTGCGACAGGGCTTCTGGAAAAACTGTTTTTT
NA	many	TRBV19	TRBJ1-5	CASSIDLSGQPQHF	TGTGCCAGTAGTATTGACCTTTCTGGCCAGCCCCAGCATTTT
NA	NA	TRBV5-4	TRBJ2-6	CASSPGQSSSGANVLTF	TGTGCCAGCAGCCCTGGACAGTCTTCATCTGGGGCCAACGTCCTGACTTTC
NA	many	TRBV4-2	TRBJ2-2	CASSQGGSNTGELFF	TGTGCCAGCAGCCAAGGAGGATCGAACACCGGGGAGCTGTTTTTT
TRBD2	NA	TRBV6-2/TRBV6-3	TRBJ2-1	CASSETSGAYSYNEQFF	TGTGCCAGCAGTGAGACTAGCGGGGCATACTCCTACAATGAGCAGTTCTTC
NA	NA	TRBV20-1	TRBJ2-5	CSAGGLETQYF	TGCAGTGCGGGAGGACTGGAGACCCAGTACTTC
NA	many	TRBV13	TRBJ2-7	CASSFTGYEQYF	TGTGCCAGCAGCTTCACGGGATACGAGCAGTACTTC
TRBD2	few	TRBV30	TRBJ2-3	CAWSVTSGRTDTQYF	TGTGCCTGGAGTGTAACTAGCGGGAGGACAGATACGCAGTATTTT
NA	NA	TRBV5-4	TRBJ2-1	CASSLERSYNEQFF	TGTGCCAGCAGCTTGGAAAGGTCCTACAATGAGCAGTTCTTC
TRBD1	many	TRBV11-1	TRBJ1-6	CASSLATTGGIYNSPLHF	TGTGCCAGCAGCTTAGCAACTACAGGGGGCATCTATAATTCACCCCTCCACTTT
NA	many	TRBV28	TRBJ2-1	CASSSDRTGFDEQFF	TGTGCCAGCAGTTCCGACCGTACAGGGTTCGATGAGCAGTTCTTC
TRBD2	NA	TRBV2	TRBJ2-7	CASSSGTSLSYEQYF	TGTGCCAGCAGTTCCGGGACTAGCCTCTCCTACGAGCAGTACTTC
TRBD1	many	TRBV5-1	TRBJ1-2	CASSNDRGAAGYTF	TGCGCCAGCAGCAATGACAGGGGAGCAGCTGGCTACACCTTC
TRBD1	many	TRBV25-1	TRBJ2-7	CASGQDRVPYEQYF	TGTGCCAGCGGCCAAGACAGGGTTCCCTACGAGCAGTACTTC
NA	many	TRBV5-1	TRBJ2-7	CASSLVGGTSSYEQYF	TGCGCCAGCAGCTTGGTAGGAGGCACCTCCTCCTACGAGCAGTACTTC
NA	medium-sized	TRBV9	TRBJ2-7	CASSVGPGSYEQYF	TGTGCCAGCAGCGTGGGGCCAGGCTCCTACGAGCAGTACTTC
TRBD2	NA	TRBV3-1	TRBJ2-1	CASSTSGRGNLNEQFF	TGTGCCAGCAGCACCTCCGGGAGGGGGAATCTCAATGAGCAGTTCTTC
NA	many	TRBV20-1	TRBJ2-5	CSARALASGAGETQYF	TGCAGTGCTAGAGCCTTGGCGTCGGGGGCCGGTGAGACCCAGTACTTC
NA	many	TRBV4-2	TRBJ2-1	CASSPLSNEQFF	TGTGCCAGCAGCCCCCTTTCCAATGAGCAGTTCTTC
NA	many	TRBV5-6	TRBJ2-4	CASSLREAKNIQYF	TGTGCCAGCAGCTTGAGGGAAGCCAAAAACATTCAGTACTTC
NA	NA	TRBV29-1	TRBJ2-3	CSVAYLALSTQYF	TGCAGCGTCGCCTATCTAGCCCTTAGTACGCAGTATTTT
NA	NA	TRBV19	TRBJ2-1	CASSTESASYNEQFF	TGTGCCAGTAGTACCGAGAGCGCCTCCTACAATGAGCAGTTCTTC
NA	many	TRBV2	TRBJ1-2	CASSEGSVYYGYTF	TGTGCCAGCAGTGAAGGGTCCGTATACTATGGCTACACCTTC
TRBD2	NA	TRBV15	TRBJ2-1	CATGTSAYNEQFF	TGTGCCACAGGGACTAGCGCCTACAATGAGCAGTTCTTC
TRBD1	few	TRBV5-4	TRBJ2-2	CASTPGTGTTGELFF	TGTGCCAGCACCCCCGGGACAGGGACCACCGGGGAGCTGTTTTTT
NA	many	TRBV20-1	TRBJ1-2	CSARGGPENYGYTF	TGCAGTGCTAGAGGCGGACCGGAAAACTATGGCTACACCTTC
NA	NA	TRBV5-1	TRBJ2-1	CASSPYNEQFF	TGCGCCAGCAGCCCCTACAATGAGCAGTTCTTC
TRBD1	many	TRBV18	TRBJ1-2	CASGTGVDYTF	TGTGCCAGCGGGACAGGGGTTGACTACACCTTC
NA	NA	TRBV6-2/TRBV6-3	TRBJ1-2	CASSSGRTGGYTF	TGTGCCAGCAGCTCAGGTCGGACTGGAGGCTACACCTTC
NA	NA	TRBV13	TRBJ2-1	CASSPVGRFNEQFF	TGTGCCAGCAGCCCCGTAGGCAGATTTAATGAGCAGTTCTTC
TRBD1	NA	TRBV28	TRBJ1-4	CASSPCRTGGGEKLFF	TGTGCCAGCAGTCCATGCCGGACAGGGGGAGGCGAAAAACTGTTTTTT
NA	NA	TRBV19	TRBJ2-1	CASSLSPSSYNEQFF	TGTGCCAGTAGTTTAAGCCCGAGCTCCTACAATGAGCAGTTCTTC
NA	many	TRBV20-1	TRBJ1-5	CSVPGPTGGFNQPQHF	TGCAGTGTTCCGGGTCCCACGGGGGGATTCAATCAGCCCCAGCATTTT
TRBD2	few	TRBV27	TRBJ2-1	CASSHGGTSAEQFF	TGTGCCAGCAGTCACGGTGGGACTAGTGCTGAGCAGTTCTTC
NA	many	TRBV12-3/TRBV12-4	TRBJ2-1	CASRLLRNEQFF	TGTGCCAGCAGGCTGCTTCGGAATGAGCAGTTCTTC
NA	NA	TRBV29-1	TRBJ2-5	CSVDSSRGPQETQYF	TGCAGCGTTGATTCGTCCCGGGGACCCCAAGAGACCCAGTACTTC
NA	NA	TRBV5-6	TRBJ2-1	CASSPQRSRSYNEQFF	TGTGCCAGCAGCCCCCAGAGGAGCCGCTCCTACAATGAGCAGTTCTTC
TRBD1	NA	TRBV5-4	TRBJ1-2	CASSLTGQVPYGYAF	TGTGCCAGCAGCTTGACCGGACAGGTGCCCTATGGCTACGCCTTC
NA	many	TRBV2	TRBJ1-6	CASNRGGHSPLHF	TGTGCCAGCAATCGGGGAGGACATTCACCCCTCCACTTT
TRBD2	NA	TRBV9	TRBJ2-1	CASSVGIGSGGYNEQFF	TGTGCCAGCAGCGTAGGAATTGGTAGCGGGGGCTACAATGAGCAGTTCTTC
TRBD1	NA	TRBV19	TRBJ2-6	CASRGTGTYSGANVLTF	TGTGCCAGTAGGGGGACAGGGACCTACTCTGGGGCCAACGTCCTGACTTTC
TRBD2	NA	TRBV3-1	TRBJ2-7	CASSQVLPGLAGKYEQYF	TGTGCCAGCAGCCAAGTACTCCCGGGACTAGCGGGGAAATACGAGCAGTACTTC
TRBD2	few	TRBV6-4	TRBJ2-4	CASSSKRETKNIQYF	TGTGCCAGCAGTTCTAAGCGGGAGACCAAAAACATTCAGTACTTC
NA	many	TRBV11-2	TRBJ2-5	CASSLAGGRTTTYQETQYF	TGTGCCAGCAGCTTAGCGGGGGGCCGAACGACCACGTACCAAGAGACCCAGTACTTC
NA	NA	TRBV27	TRBJ2-5	CASSESRAETQYF	TGTGCCAGCAGTGAGTCCAGGGCAGAGACCCAGTACTTC
TRBD1	many	TRBV20-1	TRBJ2-1	CSARASGGPPNEQFF	TGCAGTGCTAGAGCTTCAGGGGGCCCGCCCAATGAGCAGTTCTTC
TRBD2	many	TRBV19	TRBJ2-3	CASRPRTSSDTQYF	TGTGCCAGTAGGCCTCGGACTAGCTCAGATACGCAGTATTTT
TRBD1	few	TRBV28	TRBJ1-4	CASSLPGTGDEKLFF	TGTGCCAGCAGTTTACCCGGGACAGGGGATGAAAAACTGTTTTTT
TRBD1	many	TRBV20-1	TRBJ2-7	CSATGTGGYEQYF	TGCAGTGCTACCGGGACAGGGGGCTACGAGCAGTACTTC
NA	once	TRBV2	TRBJ1-2	CASRPNLIIGPGHYTF	TGTGCCAGCAGACCCAACCTCATAATTGGGCCAGGGCACTACACCTTC
NA	many	TRBV10-3	TRBJ1-2	CAISESITANYGYTF	TGTGCCATCAGTGAGTCGATCACAGCAAACTATGGCTACACCTTC